This T cell receptor (beta chain) is drawn from a study of T cell responses to AZD1222 COVID-19 vaccine. Overall study findings and caveats: The sample set comprised mostly white British donors with more females, and clonal diversity was possibly underestimated. Unmutated variant regions are reportedly the target of nearly half of TCRs that are spike-specific.

V lost 2 bases, J lost 10 bases, and 5 bases stayed unmatched. Germline V lookup: CDR1 LGHNA, CDR2 YSLEER. The CDR3 covers 15 residues. TCRdb keeps only in-frame clones here, not all; method: immunoSEQ multiplex PCR. The repertoire consists of 40,000 to 65,000 clones, with 70% to 85% occurring once and the leading ten covering over 20%. Points on this clone: The antigen remains undetermined.

The TCR sequence derives from an adult in good health. Specimen: peripheral blood, collected on day 0 of AZD1222 vaccination. The chain carries TRBV4-3 and TRBJ1-6; 10 nucleotides align to TRBD1. This chain's CDR3 is CASSQTGQGNSPLHF. The CDR3 coding sequence is TGCGCCAGCAGCCAAACGGGACAGGGGAACTCACCCCTCCACTTT.